This entry is about one T cell receptor beta chain. The antigen remains undetermined. The sample comes from a study of beta chain features in type 1 diabetes. Study-level information: Comparable age, gender and cell yields were observed in patients relative to healthy donors.

The germline V and J ends were trimmed by 5 bases and 9 bases, with 20 bases remaining between them. Germline V gene lookup returns CDR1 MDHEN and CDR2 SYDVKM. The CDR3 loop spans 15 amino acids. The sequenced template was cDNA made from the entire isolated RNA. Using immunoSEQ multiplex PCR, the repertoire was profiled, and TCRdb retains in-frame clones only, with some absent. Among about 260,000 clones listed, roughly 21% were seen once. General study results and limits: It was among patients, rather than healthy donors, that naive, central memory and Treg TCRB repertoires appeared more similar. Diminished insertions and augmented deletions at VDJ junctions characterized type 1 diabetes patients. TCRB CDR3s were moderately but significantly shorter in Type 1 diabetes patients in all four CD4+ subsets.

Donors contributed one heparinised blood draw apiece, averaging approximately 100 mL. This receptor was identified in a woman aged 40 to 50 with type 1 diabetes. The specimen was naive CD4+ T cells from blood. This chain uses TRBV28 with TRBJ2-4; D unclear. For the CDR3, the DNA is TGTGCCAGCAGTATCCCGGGTCTTCCCAGTAGCATTCAGTACTTC. Its protein is CASSIPGLPSSIQYF.